One sample yielded the 6 T cell receptor beta chains listed below, sequenced in a study of early T cells in non-severe SARS-CoV-2 infection. MiXCR, applied by TCRdb to the 5' RACE reads, yields one record per CDR3 protein. Of 45,000 to 50,000 distinct CDR3 sequences listed, roughly 5.9% are singletons. Specimen: whole blood. All receptors derive from an adult who was a healthcare worker with PCR-confirmed SARS-CoV-2 infection or an uninfected control (not recorded which).

This clonotype was found many times. The CDR3 region has the DNA TGTGCCAGCAGTTACTCTGGCACTGAGCAGTTCTTC. Translated: CASSYSGTEQFF. V and J are TRBV6-5 and TRBJ2-1; D ambiguous. The V end was cut by 0 bases, the J end by 9 bases, with 6 bases between. The CDR3 has 12 amino acids. Germline values: CDR1 MNHEY, CDR2 SVGAGI.

This clonotype was seen ten or more times. The chain combines TRBV2 with TRBJ1-2, with D maybe TRBD1 (6 bases). This CDR3 has 15 residues. The V end was cut by 3 bases, the J end by 8 bases, with 19 bases between. Germline V gene lookup returns CDR1 SNHLY and CDR2 FYNNEI. This CDR3 reads CASSDPAARTEGYTF. CDR3 sequence (DNA): TGTGCCAGCAGTGATCCCGCCGCCAGGACAGAGGGCTACACCTTC.

Ten or more counts support this clonotype. The CDR3: CSVDGTRQITDTQYF. The CDR3 DNA sequence: TGCAGCGTTGACGGGACTAGACAAATCACAGATACGCAGTATTTT. This chain connects TRBV29-1 to TRBJ2-3, with TRBD2 matching 8 bases. Per the germline V gene, CDR1 is SQVTM and CDR2 is ANQGSEA. V was pared by 3 bases and J by 2 bases, with 7 bases of the junction left unmatched. The CDR3 has 15 residues.

This clonotype was seen many times. The rearrangement links TRBV12-3 or TRBV12-4 to TRBJ2-3; 7 nucleotides align to TRBD1. The CDR3 spans 13 residues. V trimming: 6 bases; J trimming: 7 bases; junction bases outside the gene matches: 7. CDR3 loop: CASRPDRENTQYF. The CDR3 region has the DNA TGTGCCAGCAGACCCGACAGGGAGAATACGCAGTATTTT.

This clonotype came up many times. V gene TRBV6-5 combines with J gene TRBJ2-7, with a weak D call TRBD2 (6 bases). Germline loops: CDR1 MNHEY, CDR2 SVGAGI. V lost 10 bases, J lost 0 bases, and 16 bases lay in between. The CDR3 length is 14 residues. In DNA form, the CDR3 reads TGTGCCACCTCCTGGGGCGGGACCTCCTACGAGCAGTACTTC. It encodes CATSWGGTSYEQYF.

This clonotype appeared a single time. The chain recombines TRBV5-1 with TRBJ2-3; D is possibly TRBD1 (5 bases). The CDR3 runs 14 residues. V lost 4 bases and J lost 4, with 13 bases in between. CDR1 and CDR2 (germline): SGHRS, YFSETQ. The CDR3 DNA is TGCGCCAGCAGCAGGGGTCCCCCCTCAGATACGCAGTATTTT. This sequence encodes CASSRGPPSDTQYF.